Following are 2 T cell receptor beta chains from one sample sequenced in a study of breast tumors, draining lymph nodes, adjacent tissues. TCRdb used MiXCR to reprocess the multiplex PCR reads, holding one entry per CDR3 protein. The sample shows roughly 49,000 distinct CDR3 sequences, roughly 41% of them seen only once. The specimen sequenced was breast tumor tissue. Receptors originate from a female donor with breast cancer. Some clones in this sample may be carry-over from other donors' samples.

This chain uses TRBV7-9 with TRBJ1-5; 11 bases align to TRBD1. V was clipped by 5 bases and J by 6 bases; unmatched bases: 6. This CDR3 contains 15 residues. CDR1 SEHNR and CDR2 FQNEAQ come from the germline V gene (reference sequence). CDR3 protein: CASSVSGTGGQPQHF. The DNA for the CDR3 is TGTGCCAGCAGCGTCTCCGGGACAGGGGGTCAGCCCCAGCATTTT.

In its sample, this clonotype was seen many times. CDR3: CASATGTGNTIYF. CDR3 DNA sequence: TGTGCCAGTGCGACAGGGACTGGAAACACCATATATTTT. The rearrangement links TRBV19 to TRBJ1-3; TRBD1 matches at 7 bases. J lost 2 bases, V lost 8 bases, and 3 bases had no gene match. The length of the CDR3 is 13 residues. Germline V gives CDR1 LNHDA, CDR2 SQIVND (reference sequence).